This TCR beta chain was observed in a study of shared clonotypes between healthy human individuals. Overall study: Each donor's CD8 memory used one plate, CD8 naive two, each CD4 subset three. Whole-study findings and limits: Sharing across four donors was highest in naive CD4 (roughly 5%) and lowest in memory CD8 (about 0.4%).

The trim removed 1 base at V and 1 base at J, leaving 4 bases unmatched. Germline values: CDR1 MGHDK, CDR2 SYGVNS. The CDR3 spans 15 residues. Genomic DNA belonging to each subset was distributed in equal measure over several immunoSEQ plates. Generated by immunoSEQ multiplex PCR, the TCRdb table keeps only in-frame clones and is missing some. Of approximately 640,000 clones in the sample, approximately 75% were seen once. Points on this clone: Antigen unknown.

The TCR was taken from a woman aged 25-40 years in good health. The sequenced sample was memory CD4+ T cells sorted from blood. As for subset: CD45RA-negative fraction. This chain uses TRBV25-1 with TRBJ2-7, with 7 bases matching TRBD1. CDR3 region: CASSESWGQSYEQYF. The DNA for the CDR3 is TGTGCCAGCAGTGAATCTTGGGGACAGTCCTACGAGCAGTACTTC.